This T cell receptor (beta chain) was observed in a study of T cells in Graves' hyperthyroidism and ophthalmopathy (dated by TCRdb to the late 2010s). For the wider study: Peripheral blood was sampled at the time of initial diagnosis, prior to any treatment. After blood sampling, hyperthyroidism patients were treated with methimazole at a starting dose of 30 mg daily, and ophthalmopathy patients were treated with high-dose intravenous methylprednisolone. A discovery cohort of about 95 patients, approximately 45 with Graves' ophthalmopathy and under 60 with stable Graves' hyperthyroidism, was used to find distinguishing TCR V-J signatures. The paper describes TCR Vbeta CDR3 sequencing of 135 peripheral blood samples, made up of roughly 45 ophthalmopathy patients, 70 to 75 hyperthyroidism patients and 17 progressor patients. Prospective prediction of ophthalmopathy was tested in an independent validation cohort of fewer than 20 hyperthyroidism patients and 17 patients who later progressed to ophthalmopathy. In over five Graves' hyperthyroidism patients, the study also compared T-cell repertoires from thyroid tissue with T-cell repertoires from blood. The 75 to 100 discovery patients were randomly split 7:3 into training and test sets. Study-wide findings and limitations: Sample size was not statistically predetermined, and investigators were not blinded to group allocation. In validation, progression to ophthalmopathy was predicted by the model with approximately 67% sensitivity and 72.22% specificity, a median of 6.5 months before onset. Most expanded thyroid clonotypes (frequency above 0.001) were also found in blood, which suggests that blood repertoires may mirror thyroid immune responses. In cross-validation, a model built on a 13 V-J signature told ophthalmopathy apart from stable hyperthyroidism with about 90% sensitivity and roughly 81% specificity, and in testing the same model reached 80%/75%.

Moderately to severely active disease, a Clinical Activity Score of at least 3, a NOSPECS grade of at least 4, and a duration under 3 months were present in ophthalmopathy patients. The study excluded patients with uncontrolled infections, other autoimmune diseases, pregnancy or lactation. Diagnoses were based on clinical symptoms, serum thyroxine and TRAb, thyroid ultrasound and orbital computed tomography. PBMCs were separated from roughly 10 ml of fresh peripheral blood using Ficoll-Paque density gradient centrifugation. Total RNA was extracted with Trizol reagent, and quality was checked on an Agilent 2100 Bioanalyzer. As for this clonotype: It lacks a known antigen. Per-nucleotide qualities are absent, and no much larger clonotype sits a single base away.

From the cysteine through the phenylalanine, the CDR3 covers 15 amino acids. Only the CDR3 DNA is retained, 45 bases long and in frame from the first base. From the germline V gene, CDR1 is LGHNA and CDR2 is YSLEER. V is clipped by 3 bases and J by 0 bases, and the sequence between their germline boundaries is 11 bases long. TCR beta CDR3 regions were amplified from RNA transcripts. A first-round RT-PCR of the TCR CDR3 used the HTBI primer set with the Qiagen OneStep RT-PCR kit. Libraries were constructed in a second round of multiplex PCR, after which size selection and purification were carried out. Libraries were sequenced paired-end with 100 bp reads on an Illumina HiSeq2000. Turning to the authors' computational methods: SOAPnuke was used to process the raw data, throwing out any read that contained adapters or uncalled bases, had a mean Phred below 15, or lacked an exact constant-primer or identifier match. High-quality paired reads were merged with COPE v1.2.5, and unique nucleotide sequences were defined as clonotypes. MiTCR v1.1 was used to align clonotypes to the IMGT TRBV, TRBD and TRBJ reference segments. Analysis was restricted to V-J combinations with a frequency above 0.0001, which covered about 99% of repertoires. The TCS score was defined as the ratio of F50 (clonal expansion) to E x V (chaos), calculated using BLOSUM62-based TCRdist between CDR3 peptides within each V-J. Welch's t-statistics and random forest reduced 500 to 550 V-J features to about 12, which were used in a naive Bayes classifier (R e1071). Using fastp at Q25 and MiXCR, TCRdb reprocessed the public reads and kept productive beta chains. Entries are consolidated by CDR3 protein sequence, retaining the most common genes and DNA. Here the V and J calls rest on TCRdb's processing, not on the authors' analysis. This sample has about 480,000 distinct CDR3 sequences in its table, and roughly 24% of those were observed once. Approximately 10% of the sample lies in the top ten.

The chain couples TRBV4-3 to TRBJ2-5; TRBD1 might be the D gene, on 5 matching bases. The specimen sequenced was blood. The TCR was taken from a woman in her twenties or thirties with Graves' ophthalmopathy. The CDR3 protein is CASSQNAGYQETQYF. The nucleotide sequence reads as follows: TGCGCCAGCAGCCAGAATGCAGGGTACCAAGAGACCCAGTACTTC.